Listed below are T cell receptor beta chains from one sample, sequenced in a study of low-dose radiotherapy and immunotherapy resistance in tumors. MiXCR, applied by TCRdb to the reads, yields one record per CDR3 protein. The sample has 39,000 or so distinct CDR3 sequences, around 20% seen once. Here the sequenced sample was PBMCs, taken after low-dose radiotherapy plus immunotherapy. The origin of the receptors is a female donor with ovarian cancer. CDR3s include the opening cysteine and the closing phenylalanine or tryptophan. A D gene is named only where the DNA matches it firmly. Only part of the rows carry a size: once, few, many, or a class if the clone is expanded.

clone_size	v_call	j_call	d_call	cdr3_nt	cdr3_aa
many	TRBV19	TRBJ2-7	NA	TGTGCCAGTAGTAATGGAAGGGGCTCCTACGAGCAGTACTTC	CASSNGRGSYEQYF
many	TRBV2	TRBJ2-1	TRBD2	TGTGCCAGCAGTGAGGGACTAGCGGGGGGAATTGAGCAGTTCTTC	CASSEGLAGGIEQFF
many	TRBV11-1	TRBJ2-2	TRBD2	TGTGCCAGCAGCTTAGGGGGACTAGCGGGAGATACCGGGGAGCTGTTTTTT	CASSLGGLAGDTGELFF
NA	TRBV7-8	TRBJ2-7	NA	TGTGCCAGCAGCTTAGCGCCGGGAGTCAAGTTGTACTTC	CASSLAPGVKLYF
many	TRBV10-3	TRBJ2-1	NA	TGTGCCATCAGGAGGACAGAGCAAGGCAATGAGCAGTTCTTC	CAIRRTEQGNEQFF
many	TRBV3-1	TRBJ2-1	TRBD2	TGTGCCAGCAGCCAAGGGTGGAGTAGCGGGAGGGCCTACAATGAGCAGTTCTTC	CASSQGWSSGRAYNEQFF
NA	TRBV5-1	TRBJ2-1	NA	TGCGCCAGCAGCTTGGTTAGTAGCCCCAATGAGCAGTTCTTC	CASSLVSSPNEQFF
NA	TRBV29-1	TRBJ2-5	NA	TGCAGCGTTGATCGGGGCCGGGAGACCCAGTACTTC	CSVDRGRETQYF
many	TRBV20-1	TRBJ2-5	TRBD1	TGCAGTGCGTTCCCCGCGGGACAGGGGACCCAAGAGACCCAGTACTTC	CSAFPAGQGTQETQYF
many	TRBV29-1	TRBJ2-7	NA	TGCAGCGTTGAAGGGGTCGGCTCTGGTTTCGAGCAGTACTTC	CSVEGVGSGFEQYF
many	TRBV2	TRBJ2-2	NA	TGTGCCAGCAGGGGAGCGATAATCGCCGGGGAGCTGTTTTTT	CASRGAIIAGELFF
many	TRBV24-1	TRBJ2-7	NA	TGTGCCACCAGTGATTTCATTAGCTCCTACGAGCAGTACTTC	CATSDFISSYEQYF
NA	TRBV13	TRBJ2-7	NA	TGTGCCAGCAGTTACGGAGCCTCCTACGAGCAGTACTTC	CASSYGASYEQYF
NA	TRBV11-2	TRBJ1-2	NA	TGTGCCAGCAGCTTAGGGGGGAGGACGGACGGCTACACCTTC	CASSLGGRTDGYTF
many	TRBV23-1	TRBJ2-7	NA	TGCGCCAGCAGTCCGTACTCCTACGAGCAGTACTTC	CASSPYSYEQYF
many	TRBV1	TRBJ1-2	NA	TGCACCAGCAGCGATGCCGGGACACTAGGGGTCCGGAGGGGCTACACCTTC	CTSSDAGTLGVRRGYTF
many	TRBV10-3	TRBJ1-5	NA	TGTGCCATCAGTGAGTCGGGGGGTAGCAATCAGCCCCAGCATTTT	CAISESGGSNQPQHF
NA	TRBV28	TRBJ2-7	NA	TGTGCCAGCAGTTGGGGACTGTACTACGAGCAGTACTTC	CASSWGLYYEQYF
many	TRBV20-1	TRBJ2-1	NA	TGCAGTGCCGCGGTCCCTAGTCCCAATGAGCAGTTCTTC	CSAAVPSPNEQFF
many	TRBV6-5	TRBJ2-7	TRBD1	TGTGCCAGCAGTTACTCGAGGGGGCAGTACGAGCAGTACTTC	CASSYSRGQYEQYF
many	TRBV4-1	TRBJ1-2	NA	TGCGCCAGCAGCCAAGCTACAGTGGGCTATGGCTACACCTTC	CASSQATVGYGYTF
many	TRBV6-2/TRBV6-3	TRBJ2-7	TRBD1	TGTGCCAGCAGTTACGACAGGGAATACGAGCAGTACTTC	CASSYDREYEQYF
many	TRBV30	TRBJ2-5	NA	TGTGCCTGGAGTGTTCGATTTGGAGAGACCCAGTACTTC	CAWSVRFGETQYF
many	TRBV2	TRBJ2-1	NA	TGTGCCAGCAGTGAAGGATCAGGGGCCTACAATGAGCAGTTCTTC	CASSEGSGAYNEQFF
few	TRBV10-3	TRBJ2-7	NA	TGTGCCATCAGTGAGCCGGGTGAGGACGAGCAGTACTTC	CAISEPGEDEQYF
many	TRBV9	TRBJ2-1	NA	TGTGCCAGCAGCGAGCACACCTACAATGAGCAGTTCTTC	CASSEHTYNEQFF
NA	TRBV3-1	TRBJ1-1	NA	TGTGCCAGCAGCCAAGGCAGGGCGAACACTGAAGCTTTCTTT	CASSQGRANTEAFF
many	TRBV29-1	TRBJ2-3	NA	TGCAGCGTGGGCCGAGACACAGATACGCAGTATTTT	CSVGRDTDTQYF
few	TRBV29-1	TRBJ2-7	TRBD1	TGCAGCGTCCGACAGGGGCTGAACTACGAGCAGTACTTC	CSVRQGLNYEQYF
NA	TRBV3-1	TRBJ1-4	TRBD1	TGTGCCAGCAGCCAAGTGGACAGGGATGAAAAACTGTTTTTT	CASSQVDRDEKLFF
NA	TRBV12-3/TRBV12-4	TRBJ2-1	NA	TGTGCCAGCAGTTTTCCGCGGCCCGGGACAAAAAATAGCGAACTATACTCTCGGGGTGAGCAGTTCTTC	CASSFPRPGTKNSELYSRGEQFF
many	TRBV2	TRBJ2-7	TRBD2	TGTGCCAGCAGCGCCCGGGGGGGCGTTTCCTACGAGCAGTACTTC	CASSARGGVSYEQYF
NA	TRBV5-1	TRBJ2-1	TRBD1	TGCGCCAGCAGCTTGGATGTGGCAGGGGGCAATGAGCAGTTCTTC	CASSLDVAGGNEQFF
many	TRBV6-5	TRBJ2-2	TRBD1	TGTGCCAGCAGTTACTCCGGGACAGGGGACACCGGGGAGCTGTTTTTT	CASSYSGTGDTGELFF
many	TRBV5-8	TRBJ1-1	NA	TGTGCCAGCAGCTTGTCGGGGGATATGAACACTGAAGCTTTCTTT	CASSLSGDMNTEAFF
many	TRBV18	TRBJ2-1	NA	TGTGCCAGCTCACCGTCAGCGAGTTACTACAATGAGCAGTTCTTC	CASSPSASYYNEQFF
many	TRBV12-3/TRBV12-4	TRBJ2-1	TRBD2	TGTGCCAGCAACAAGATGGGACTAGCGGGAGTTGAGCAGTTCTTC	CASNKMGLAGVEQFF
NA	TRBV28	TRBJ2-7	NA	TGTGCCAGCGTGCCTGGACCCTCCTACGAGCAGTACTTC	CASVPGPSYEQYF
medium-sized	TRBV6-5	TRBJ2-3	TRBD2	TGTGCCAGCAGTTACCTGAGTAGCGGGGGGCCCAAGGATACGCAGTATTTT	CASSYLSSGGPKDTQYF
many	TRBV2	TRBJ1-2	TRBD1	TGTGCCACCAGCTCAGGGGGCGGAAACTATGGCTACACCTTC	CATSSGGGNYGYTF
NA	TRBV4-3	TRBJ1-4	NA	TGCGCCAGCAGCCAAGAGGGAGCCGGAGAAAAACTGTTTTTT	CASSQEGAGEKLFF
many	TRBV7-3	TRBJ2-7	TRBD1	TGTGCCAGGGTGCTCATGGTTTACCGGGACAGGGGGTGCGAGCAGTACTTC	CARVLMVYRDRGCEQYF
many	TRBV7-2	TRBJ2-7	NA	TGTGCCAGCAGCGGGAGGAACAATCGGGGCCACGAGCAGTACTTC	CASSGRNNRGHEQYF
NA	TRBV18	TRBJ1-2	NA	TGTGCCAGCTCACCACCGGGACGGAACCCAGCGAGCTATGGCTACACCTTC	CASSPPGRNPASYGYTF
many	TRBV27	TRBJ1-1	NA	TGTGCCAGCAGTCTACAGGGTCGTTGGGCCACTGAAGCTTTCTTT	CASSLQGRWATEAFF
many	TRBV7-9	TRBJ2-7	NA	TGTGCCAGCAGCTCCAGCATCTCTCCTCCGTACGAGCAGTACTTC	CASSSSISPPYEQYF
many	TRBV6-6	TRBJ2-1	NA	TGTGCCAGCAGTCCAAGACAGTTCAATGAGCAGTTCTTC	CASSPRQFNEQFF
NA	TRBV5-1	TRBJ2-5	NA	TGCGCCAGCTGGCTAGGGCCAGGCGCCGGAGCCCAGTACTTC	CASWLGPGAGAQYF
many	TRBV7-6	TRBJ2-1	NA	TGTGCCAGCAGCTACGGGACGGGGGCTAATGAGCAGTTCTTC	CASSYGTGANEQFF
many	TRBV11-3	TRBJ2-7	NA	TGTGCCAGCAGCTTAGATGGCTACGAGCAGTACTTC	CASSLDGYEQYF
few	TRBV19	TRBJ2-4	NA	TGTGCCAGTAGACAGGCGGGGGAGGGGGGTCAGTACTTC	CASRQAGEGGQYF
many	TRBV12-3/TRBV12-4	TRBJ1-2	TRBD1	TGTGCCAGCAGGGGACAGAACTATGGCTACACCTTC	CASRGQNYGYTF